This T cell receptor beta chain originates from a study of OX40 agonist ivuxolimab in advanced cancers. About the full investigation: Ivuxolimab was a fully human IgG2 agonistic monoclonal antibody targeting the costimulatory receptor OX40 (CD134). The monotherapy dose-escalation portion (N = 52 patients) of the phase I ivuxolimab trial is reported in the paper. Among the approximately 54 dose-escalation patients, about 19 had hepatocellular carcinoma, about 15 melanoma, 9 renal cell carcinoma and 9 head and neck cancer. The point of sequencing TCRbeta in the periphery was to test whether ivuxolimab changed TCR sequence diversity and drove clonal T-cell expansion. Three dose-escalation patients achieved partial responses, one with hepatocellular carcinoma and two with cutaneous melanoma. Prior anti-PD-1, anti-PD-L1 or anti-CTLA-4 therapy was permitted, and approximately 41% of dose-escalation patients had received checkpoint inhibitors. A male proportion of 75% to 85% and a mean age of around 60 years, ranging from about 23 to 79, were recorded for the dose-escalation cohort. Intravenous ivuxolimab was administered to patients every 2 weeks at six dose levels: 0.01, 0.1, 0.3, 1.5, 3 and 10 mg/kg. Broad study findings and their caveats: The antigen specificity of the peripheral T cells that underwent clonal expansion was not determined. After ivuxolimab, CD8+ T cells had more expanded clones than CD4+ T cells on average. Low levels of normalized T-cell clonal expansion were also seen in some nonresponding patients. Partial responders in the 0.1-3.0 mg/kg groups had among the lowest normalized peripheral clonal expansion, especially among CD8+ T cells. At doses of 0.1 to 3.0 mg/kg, clonal expansion of both CD4+ and CD8+ T cells in blood was seen between baseline and week 6.

Unmatched junction bases come to 6, with V trimmed by 5 bases and J by 4 bases. The CDR3 has 16 amino acids, counting the end cysteine and phenylalanine. Only CDR3 DNA remains: 48 bases, in frame from the first base. Per the germline V gene (reference sequence), SEHNR is the CDR1 and FQNEAQ is the CDR2. For this clone: Its antigen is still unknown. No quality values exist for individual bases; no much larger clone is one base distant.

The trial excluded patients who had a history of autoimmune disease or were on systemic immunosuppression. Peripheral blood for TCR sequencing was collected from all dose cohorts at baseline, on cycle 4 day 1, and on cycle 7 day 1. Samples came from an open-label, multicenter, first-in-human phase I dose-escalation trial of ivuxolimab. The trial enrolled adults with locally advanced or metastatic head and neck squamous cell, hepatocellular, melanoma or renal cell carcinoma. Before TCR sequencing, CD4+ T cells and CD8+ T cells from peripheral blood were sorted into separate populations. Genomic DNA was extracted from sorted cells for sequencing of the TCRbeta CDR3 region. The immunoSEQ Assay was used for sequencing of TCRbeta CDR3 regions. TCRdb retrieved this table from immuneACCESS and kept in-frame rearrangements only. Not all clones are present; in checked studies, unresolved V genes account for under half, and no reason is known for the remainder. The sample includes about 14,000 clones, with about two thirds observed a single time. The ten largest clones take up about two fifths of the sample.

The clonotype was recovered from an adult with an advanced solid tumor such as melanoma, head and neck, liver or kidney cancer. Sequences were derived from CD4+ or CD8+ T cells sorted from blood, sampled in a trial of the OX40 agonist ivuxolimab. This sequence uses TRBV7-9 and TRBJ2-1; TRBD2 aligns with 12 central bases. CDR3 protein: CASSQETSGSYNEQFF. The bases are TGTGCCAGCAGCCAAGAGACTAGCGGGAGTTACAATGAGCAGTTCTTC.